This T cell receptor (beta chain) was observed in a study of cytomegalovirus exposure and HLA in healthy donors. Primers: 60 Vbeta forward and 13 Jbeta reverse. The method was immunoSEQ multiplex PCR; TCRdb's version includes in-frame clones alone and lacks a portion of them. This sample has 150,000 to 200,000 clones, with more than 60% found just once. The CDR3 is 13 residues long. Germline V gene data show CDR1 as SGHTS and CDR2 as YDEGEE. The V end was cut by 3 bases, the J end by 4 bases, with 10 bases between. The sequencing sample was made of PBMCs. The chain links TRBV5-8 to TRBJ1-2, with D unclear. This TCR was recovered from a woman aged 30 to 39 in good health and CMV-seropositive. DNA of the CDR3: TGTGCCAGCAGCTCAACGGGGTTCTATGGCTACACCTTC. Protein: CASSSTGFYGYTF.